This TCR beta chain was documented in a study of T cells in Graves' hyperthyroidism and ophthalmopathy. Lactation, pregnancy, other autoimmune disease or uncontrolled infection excluded patients. The source of the PBMCs was less than 12 ml of fresh peripheral blood. Amplified TCR beta CDR3 regions derived from RNA transcripts. First-round RT-PCR targeting the TCR CDR3 was performed with the HTBI primer set. TCRdb processed the multiplex PCR reads anew with MiXCR; each CDR3 protein has one entry. The repertoire includes under 650,000 distinct CDR3 sequences, around 16% of them detected once, and less than 4.5% sits in the top ten. Notes on the study in general: Ophthalmopathy and stable hyperthyroidism were told apart by a 13 V-J model. With a median lead of about six months before onset, the model predicted ophthalmopathy.

This clonotype was found a few times. Antigen specificity is unknown. Germline CDR1 reads SGHTA; CDR2 reads FQGTGA. The CDR3 consists of 16 residues. V was pared by 1 base and J by 3 bases, with 6 bases of the junction left unmatched. This sequence originates from a woman aged 25 to 39 with Graves' hyperthyroidism. The chain couples TRBV7-3 to TRBJ2-1, with TRBD1 matching 7 bases. Sequencing input: blood. CDR3 protein: CASSLSRDSLYNEQFF. For the CDR3, the DNA is TGTGCCAGCAGCTTAAGTAGGGACAGCCTCTACAATGAGCAGTTCTTC.